The 3 T cell receptor beta chains below all came from one sample that was sequenced in a study of T cell repertoires in cytomegalovirus infection. These TCRs' antigens remain unknown. TCRdb reanalysed the reads using MiXCR and keeps one entry per CDR3 protein. The sample consists of about 920,000 distinct CDR3 sequences, roughly 30% of them appearing once. Source: cultured CD8+ T cells from PBMCs, taken from culture after CMV antigen stimulation. These receptors were obtained from a human donor in good health (CMV status not recorded). Some clones in this sample may be carry-over from other donors' samples.

In its sample, this clonotype was seen many times. The CDR3 reads CASSLQGTHNQPQHF. The CDR3 DNA is TGTGCCAGCAGCTTACAGGGGACGCACAATCAGCCCCAGCATTTT. The chain carries TRBV7-8 and TRBJ1-5, with D possibly being TRBD1 (6 bases). Germline assignment: CDR1 SGHVS and CDR2 FQNEAQ. CDR3 size: 15 residues. V was pared by 2 bases and J by 3 bases, with 11 bases between.

This clonotype appeared a few times. The genes are TRBV4-1 and TRBJ2-2, with a possible D match to TRBD1 (6 bases). This CDR3 contains 14 residues. The germline V gene has CDR1 MGHRA and CDR2 YSYEKL. V lost 4 bases and J 4 bases, leaving 10 bases between the germline ends. The DNA for the CDR3 is TGCGCCAGCAGCCCAGGGGTGGGCACCGGGGAGCTGTTTTTT. Its translation is CASSPGVGTGELFF.

The V and J genes are TRBV12-3 or TRBV12-4 and TRBJ1-1; a weak D match, TRBD1 (5 bases). CDR3 length equals 16 residues. Trimming stripped 6 bases from V and 4 bases from J, with 21 bases between. For the CDR3, the DNA is TGTGCCAGCAGCACAGCGGGGGACGAGGCGATCACTGAAGCTTTCTTT. Amino acid sequence: CASSTAGDEAITEAFF.